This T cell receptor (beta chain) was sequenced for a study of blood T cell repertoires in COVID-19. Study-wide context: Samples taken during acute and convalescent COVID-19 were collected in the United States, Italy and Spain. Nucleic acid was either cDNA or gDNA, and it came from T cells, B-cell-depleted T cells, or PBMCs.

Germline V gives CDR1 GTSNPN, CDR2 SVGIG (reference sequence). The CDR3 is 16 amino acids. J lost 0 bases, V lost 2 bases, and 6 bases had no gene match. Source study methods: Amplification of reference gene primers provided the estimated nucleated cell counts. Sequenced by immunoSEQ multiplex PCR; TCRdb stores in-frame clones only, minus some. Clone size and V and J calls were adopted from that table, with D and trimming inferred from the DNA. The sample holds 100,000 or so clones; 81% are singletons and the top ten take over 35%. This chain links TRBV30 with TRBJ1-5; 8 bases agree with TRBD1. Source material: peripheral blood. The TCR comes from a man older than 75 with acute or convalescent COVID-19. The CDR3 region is CAWSPGQVYSNQPQHF. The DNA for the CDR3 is TGTGCCTGGAGTCCGGGACAGGTCTATAGCAATCAGCCCCAGCATTTT.